This TCR beta chain derives from a study of T cell responses to AZD1222 COVID-19 vaccine. CDR3 length equals 13 residues. Germline V gene lookup returns CDR1 SQVTM and CDR2 ANQGSEA. Losses at the gene ends were 2 bases for V and 3 bases for J; bases not matched to a gene: 0. Whole-study results and caveats: Possibly, clonal diversity was underestimated; donors were largely white British and included more females. With two AZD1222 doses given, Spike-specific TCR breadth and depth both rose. At 160-218 and 743-854, vaccine-associated CD4 TCRs were dominant, and they spanned spike.

Notes on this clone: Its antigen is unidentified.

Profiling relied on immunoSEQ multiplex PCR, and the TCRdb table lists in-frame clones only, not all of them. The repertoire has approximately 100,000 clones, more than 70% of them found once; the top ten carry roughly a tenth. Pooled samples include second doses given at about 4 or 12 weeks. Here the sequenced sample was peripheral blood, taken 28 days after the second AZD1222 dose. The origin of this receptor is an adult who received the AZD1222 COVID-19 vaccine. This chain links TRBV29-1 with TRBJ2-3, with 9 positions matching TRBD2. The CDR3 bases are TGCAGCGTTGAACTAGCGGGGACAGATACGCAGTATTTT. Residues: CSVELAGTDTQYF.